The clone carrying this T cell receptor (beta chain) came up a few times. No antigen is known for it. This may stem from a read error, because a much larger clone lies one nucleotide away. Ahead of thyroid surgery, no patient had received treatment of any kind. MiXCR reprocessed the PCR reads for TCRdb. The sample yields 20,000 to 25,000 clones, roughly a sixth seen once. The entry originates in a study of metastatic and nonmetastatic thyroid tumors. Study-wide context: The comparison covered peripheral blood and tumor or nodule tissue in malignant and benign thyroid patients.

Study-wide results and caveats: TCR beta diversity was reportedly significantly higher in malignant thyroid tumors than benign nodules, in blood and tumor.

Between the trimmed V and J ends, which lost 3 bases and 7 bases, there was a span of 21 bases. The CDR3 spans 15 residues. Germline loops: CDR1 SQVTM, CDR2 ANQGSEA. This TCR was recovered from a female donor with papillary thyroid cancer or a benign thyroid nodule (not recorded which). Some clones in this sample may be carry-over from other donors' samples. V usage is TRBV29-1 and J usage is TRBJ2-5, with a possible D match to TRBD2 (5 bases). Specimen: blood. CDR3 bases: TGCAGCGTTGAGGGTAGAGGGCGTGGAGGAGGGACCCAGTACTTC. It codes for CSVEGRGRGGGTQYF. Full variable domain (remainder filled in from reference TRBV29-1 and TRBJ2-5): SAVISQKPSRDICQRGTSLTIQCQVDSQVTMMFWYRQQPGQSLTLIATANQGSEATYESGFVIDKFPISRPNLTFSTLTVSNMSPEDSSIYLCSVEGRGRGGGTQYFGPGTRLLVL.